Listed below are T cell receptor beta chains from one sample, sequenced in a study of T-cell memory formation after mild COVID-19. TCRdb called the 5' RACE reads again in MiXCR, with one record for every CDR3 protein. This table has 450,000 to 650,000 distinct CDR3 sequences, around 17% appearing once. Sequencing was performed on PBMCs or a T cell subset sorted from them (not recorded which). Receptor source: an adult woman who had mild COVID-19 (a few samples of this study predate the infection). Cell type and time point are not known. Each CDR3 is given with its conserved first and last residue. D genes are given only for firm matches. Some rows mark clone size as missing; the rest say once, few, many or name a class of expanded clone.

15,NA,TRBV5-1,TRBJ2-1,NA,CASTLRGDGYNEQFF,TGCGCCAGCACTCTACGGGGCGACGGCTACAATGAGCAGTTCTTC
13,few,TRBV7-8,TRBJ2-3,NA,CLSAPENTDTQYF,TGTTTGAGTGCCCCGGAAAACACAGATACGCAGTATTTT
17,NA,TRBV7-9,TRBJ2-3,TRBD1,CASSPTFGTGVADTQYF,TGTGCCAGCAGCCCAACCTTCGGTACAGGGGTGGCAGATACGCAGTATTTT
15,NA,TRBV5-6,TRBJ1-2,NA,CASSLLGEGKDGYTF,TGTGCCAGCAGCTTGTTGGGGGAGGGGAAGGACGGCTACACCTTC
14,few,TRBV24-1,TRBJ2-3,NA,CATSDSKSTDTQYF,TGTGCCACCAGTGATTCTAAGAGCACAGATACGCAGTATTTT
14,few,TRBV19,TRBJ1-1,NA,CASTLRVKGTEAFF,TGTGCCAGTACCCTGCGGGTAAAGGGCACTGAAGCTTTCTTT
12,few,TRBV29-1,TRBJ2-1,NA,CSVGEQYNEQFF,TGCAGCGTTGGGGAACAATACAATGAGCAGTTCTTC
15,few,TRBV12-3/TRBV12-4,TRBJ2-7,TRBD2,CASSFAGTSGDEQYF,TGTGCCAGCAGTTTTGCCGGGACTAGCGGGGACGAGCAGTACTTC
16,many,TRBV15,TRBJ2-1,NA,CATSRDSGFSYNEQFF,TGTGCCACCAGCAGAGATTCGGGCTTCTCCTACAATGAGCAGTTCTTC
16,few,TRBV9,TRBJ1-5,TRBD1,CASSVGSGTGGEPQHF,TGTGCCAGCAGCGTTGGGTCCGGGACAGGGGGCGAGCCCCAGCATTTT